This T cell receptor beta chain was documented in a study of blood T cell repertoires in COVID-19. Study-level information: There were acute and convalescent COVID-19 samples, and they came from the United States, Italy and Spain.

Measured with immunoSEQ multiplex PCR; TCRdb has only the in-frame clones, and not every one. Of approximately 340,000 clones listed, 80% to 90% were seen once; the top ten hold more than 7.5%. The origin of this receptor is a man younger than 40 with COVID-19, enrolled during active disease. The sample taken for sequencing was peripheral blood.

The CDR3 loop is CASSQGQGVYEQYF. Written as DNA, the CDR3 is TGTGCCAGCAGCCAAGGACAGGGGGTCTACGAGCAGTACTTC. V is TRBV7-8 and J is TRBJ2-7; 10 bases align to TRBD1. The CDR3 is 14 residues long. J gave up 3 bases and V 5 bases, and 4 bases lay outside the gene matches. Germline assignment: CDR1 SGHVS and CDR2 FQNEAQ.